This TCR beta chain was identified during a study of CD8 T cells in ankylosing spondylitis. For TCR beta, libraries came from quantitative 5'-RACE with molecular barcodes. TCRdb re-derived calls from the 5' RACE reads in MiXCR, one entry per CDR3 protein. The sample consists of over 400,000 distinct CDR3 sequences, 20% to 30% of them appearing once. Notes on the study in general: Disease-linked clones reportedly showed significant enrichment in matched ankylosing spondylitis synovial fluid. In ankylosing spondylitis blood, a motif of eight highly homologous TCR beta variants appeared characteristic. Disease-associated clonotypes exhibited CD8+ identity and were relatively infrequent in peripheral blood. Some motif variants had been reported before (in reactive arthritis synovial fluid and blood).

In regard to this clonotype: The antigen remains undetermined.

This CDR3 has 15 amino acids. V shed 1 base and J 4 bases; nucleotides not matched to a gene: 2. Sequenced material: blood, either unsorted or a sorted T cell fraction (not recorded which). The rearrangement links TRBV12-3 or TRBV12-4 to TRBJ2-5; 11 bases are a match to TRBD2. This TCR was recovered from a male donor with ankylosing spondylitis. CDR3 bases: TGTGCCAGCAGTTTAGAGGGACTAGCGGCAGAGACCCAGTACTTC. Its translation: CASSLEGLAAETQYF.